This T cell receptor (beta chain) was documented in a study of T cell changes during pregnancy in multiple sclerosis. Germline V gives CDR1 MDHEN, CDR2 SYDVKM. V was clipped by 4 bases and J by 0 bases; unmatched bases: 6. The CDR3 runs to 16 residues. This table comes from immunoSEQ multiplex PCR, and its TCRdb copy is limited to in-frame clones, with some not included. The sample comprises 35,000 or so clones, 88% of which are singletons, and over 0.5% rests with the top ten. V is TRBV28 and J is TRBJ2-1; TRBD1 matches at 7 bases. Sequenced material: CD4+ T cells from peripheral blood mononuclear cells, taken in the first trimester of pregnancy. The receptor's source is a female donor with multiple sclerosis, enrolled in a pregnancy study. The CDR3 nucleotides are TGTGCCAGCAGTTCACACAGGGGTAACTCCTACAATGAGCAGTTCTTC. Its protein is CASSSHRGNSYNEQFF.